This T cell receptor beta chain was sequenced during a study of blood T cell repertoires in COVID-19. Authors' analysis steps: The authors estimated nucleated cell counts from reference gene primer amplification. TCRdb's copy holds only in-frame clones and misses some; the assay was immunoSEQ multiplex PCR. D and trimming come from the DNA, and the V and J calls and clone size come from that table. The sample consists of more than 200,000 clones, about 88% of them appearing once. The V gene lost 3 bases and the J gene lost 3 bases, with 9 bases spanning the gap. Germline lookup yields CDR1 DFQATT and CDR2 SNEGSKA (reference sequence). The CDR3 has 12 amino acids. The Seattle patients, enrolled during active infection, were followed longitudinally. The table lists this clone with a count of one.

The material sequenced was peripheral blood. The chain carries TRBV20-1 and TRBJ2-7; TRBD1 might be the D (6 bases). This clonotype was obtained from a woman aged 60-75 years with COVID-19, enrolled during active disease. The DNA of the CDR3 is TGCAGTGCTAGTAACAGGGACTACGAGCAGTACTTC. It yields the protein CSASNRDYEQYF.